These 10 T cell receptor beta chains were all obtained from the same sample, sequenced in a study of identical twins. TCRdb reprocessed the 5' RACE reads via MiXCR and lists one record per CDR3 protein. The repertoire consists of 400,000 to 650,000 distinct CDR3 sequences, with 22% occurring once and the leading ten covering 0.8% to 1%. The same specimen was also included in a second study, on T cells expressing NK-cell markers.

Input material: CD4+ T cells sorted from blood. The receptors shown here come from a woman aged 18-29 years in good health.

The V and J genes are TRBV3-1 and TRBJ2-1, with 9 positions matching TRBD2. The CDR3 runs to 15 residues. The junction had 9 bases not matched to a gene; V was cut back by 4 bases and J by 8 bases. Germline loops: CDR1 LGHDT, CDR2 YNNKEL (reference sequence). The CDR3 here is CASSRSGRTSDEQFF. Here the CDR3 DNA reads TGTGCCAGCAGCCGGAGCGGGAGGACGTCAGATGAGCAGTTCTTC.

This chain connects TRBV3-1 to TRBJ1-2; no clear D. The CDR3 has 16 residues. V dropped 5 bases and J dropped 2 bases, with 18 bases sitting between them. Germline V CDR1 and CDR2: LGHDT, YNNKEL (reference sequence). The CDR3 here is CASSIPPPGRNYGYTF. The CDR3 coding sequence is TGTGCCAGCAGCATTCCCCCGCCGGGCAGAAACTATGGCTACACCTTC.

The CDR3 sequence: CASSSSGTGTDTQYF. For the CDR3, the DNA is TGTGCCAGCAGCTCTTCCGGGACAGGCACAGATACGCAGTATTTT. The chain combines TRBV7-9 with TRBJ2-3, with TRBD1 matching over 7 bases. This CDR3 is 15 amino acids long. J gave up 1 base and V 4 bases, and 5 bases lay outside the gene matches. Germline V gives CDR1 SEHNR, CDR2 FQNEAQ (reference sequence).

A few counts support this clonotype. The genes are TRBV4-2 and TRBJ1-2; no firm D call. CDR1 and CDR2 from the germline V gene are LGHNA and YNFKEQ. This CDR3 is built from 17 residues. Trimming stripped 0 bases from V and 4 bases from J, with 18 bases between. CDR3 residues: CASSQDRNGNSLYGYTF. For the CDR3, the DNA is TGTGCCAGCAGCCAAGATAGAAACGGGAACAGCCTCTATGGCTACACCTTC.

This clonotype was seen a few times. V is TRBV7-9 and J is TRBJ2-3, with D uncertain. This CDR3 contains 14 residues. Germline assignment: CDR1 SEHNR and CDR2 FQNEAQ (reference sequence). V was shortened by 1 base and J by 5 bases, with 10 bases between the two germline ends. CDR3 residues: CASSLGLDGDTQYF. DNA of the CDR3: TGTGCCAGCAGCTTAGGGTTGGACGGAGATACGCAGTATTTT.

In this sample, this clonotype turned up a few times. The rearrangement uses TRBV7-2 and TRBJ2-7, with 7 nucleotides matching TRBD2. The germline V gene has CDR1 SGHTA and CDR2 FQGNSA. This CDR3 has 15 amino acids. After removal of 0 bases from V and 2 bases from J, the junction contained 4 bases not matched to a gene. The CDR3 sequence is CASSLAPSGAYEQYF. The CDR3 bases are TGTGCCAGCAGCTTAGCTCCTAGCGGAGCCTACGAGCAGTACTTC. The complete variable domain, with remaining parts taken from reference TRBV7-2 and TRBJ2-7, reads GAGVSQSPSNKVTEKGKDVELRCDPISGHTALYWYRQSLGQGLEFLIYFQGNSAPDKSGLPSDRFSAERTGGSVSTLTIQRTQQEDSAVYLCASSLAPSGAYEQYFGPGTRLTVT.

This clonotype was recorded many times. The chain employs TRBV20-1 and TRBJ1-1; D is perhaps TRBD1 (6 bases). Trimming removed 3 bases at V and 3 bases at J, with 20 bases between. Germline CDR1 reads DFQATT; CDR2 reads SNEGSKA (reference sequence). The CDR3 loop spans 16 amino acids. The CDR3 DNA is TGCAGTGCTAGTTTCGGCGGCTATACAGGGTACACTGAAGCTTTCTTT. Amino acids: CSASFGGYTGYTEAFF.

The chain couples TRBV5-1 to TRBJ2-7; TRBD1 might be the D (5 bases). Between the trimmed V and J ends, which lost 1 base and 5 bases, there was a span of 10 bases. CDR1 and CDR2 from the germline V gene are SGHRS and YFSETQ. The CDR3 covers 13 residues. The CDR3 spells CASSLSRVDEQYF. The CDR3 DNA reads TGCGCCAGCAGCTTGTCCAGGGTCGACGAGCAGTACTTC.

This chain connects TRBV3-1 to TRBJ1-6; 8 bases agree with TRBD1. The V gene end was trimmed by 7 bases and the J gene end by 10 bases; junction bases not matched to a gene: 9. CDR1 and CDR2 (germline): LGHDT, YNNKEL (reference sequence). CDR3 size: 14 residues. The CDR3 coding sequence is TGTGCCAGCACCTCAGGGGGCCCGGTGTCACCCCTCCACTTT. It encodes CASTSGGPVSPLHF.

This chain joins TRBV6-5 and TRBJ1-3; 7 bases are a match to TRBD1. Losses at the gene ends were 6 bases for V and 0 bases for J; bases not matched to a gene: 11. The germline CDR1 and CDR2 sequences are MNHEY and SVGAGI. CDR3 length equals 17 residues. CDR3 sequence: CASRDRETHYSGNTIYF. In DNA, the CDR3 is TGTGCCAGCAGAGACAGGGAGACCCATTACTCTGGAAACACCATATATTTT.